This T cell receptor beta chain was recorded in a study of blood T cell repertoires in COVID-19. Study information: Acute and convalescent COVID-19 samples came from the United States, Italy and Spain. T cells, B-cell-depleted T cells, or PBMCs provided the cDNA or gDNA that served as material.

Original processing notes: Estimation of nucleated cell counts was performed using reference gene primer amplification. The data were produced by immunoSEQ multiplex PCR, yet TCRdb's version contains in-frame clones alone and is incomplete. The V and J calls and clone size are taken from that table; D and trimming were inferred from the DNA. The table shows 250,000 or so clones, with 80% to 90% occurring only once. Looked up from germline, CDR1 is MGHDK and CDR2 is SYGVNS. CDR3 length equals 16 residues. Trimming took 7 bases from V and 0 from J; bases not matched to a gene: 3. V and J are TRBV25-1 and TRBJ2-2; TRBD2 agrees at 12 bases. The clonotype was recovered from a man between 45 and 60 years old with acute or convalescent COVID-19. The material sequenced was peripheral blood. The CDR3 DNA reads TGTGCCAGCACCGGGACTAGCGGGTCGAACACCGGGGAGCTGTTTTTT. Its protein is CASTGTSGSNTGELFF. The variable domain in full, with the rest retrieved from reference TRBV25-1 and TRBJ2-2, is EADIYQTPRYLVIGTGKKITLECSQTMGHDKMYWYQQDPGMELHLIHYSYGVNSTEKGDLSSESTVSRIRTEHFPLTLESARPSHTSQYLCASTGTSGSNTGELFFGEGSRLTVL.